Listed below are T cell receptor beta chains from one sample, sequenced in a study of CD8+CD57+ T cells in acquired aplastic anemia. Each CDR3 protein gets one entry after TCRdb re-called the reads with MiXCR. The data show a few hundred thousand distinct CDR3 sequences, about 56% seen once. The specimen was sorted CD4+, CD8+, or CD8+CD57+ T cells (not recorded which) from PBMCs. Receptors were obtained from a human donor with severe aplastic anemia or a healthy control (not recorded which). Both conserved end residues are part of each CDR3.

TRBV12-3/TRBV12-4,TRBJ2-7,CASSLLWEQYF
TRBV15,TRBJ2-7,CATGDRASPVGFEQYF
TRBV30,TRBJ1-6,CAWQWGQGRSPLHF
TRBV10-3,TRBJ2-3,CAISGPSGGTDTQYF
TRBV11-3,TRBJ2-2,CASSSPGELFF
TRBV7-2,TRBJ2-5,CASSRGQGASQETQYF
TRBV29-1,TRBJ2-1,CSAGGEQFF
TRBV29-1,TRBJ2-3,CSVDPRDTQYF
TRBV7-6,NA,CASSLVWDSYEQYF
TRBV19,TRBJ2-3,CASSIGASGSTDSQYF
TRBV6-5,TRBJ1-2,CASSPGVGYGYTF
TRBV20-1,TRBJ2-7,CTYPGLADSEQYF
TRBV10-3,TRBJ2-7,CAISESIPGGSYEQYF
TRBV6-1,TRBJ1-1,CASTQRAEAFF
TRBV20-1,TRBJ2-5,CSARFETQYF
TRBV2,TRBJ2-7,CASSIPGGGRADEQYF
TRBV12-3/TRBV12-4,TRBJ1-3,CASSLIGSGQGAFGNTIYF
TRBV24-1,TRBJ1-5,CATSDSGDNQPQHF
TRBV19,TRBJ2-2,CASGLAGGMGTGELFF
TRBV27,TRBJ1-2,CASSQQGTFYGYTF
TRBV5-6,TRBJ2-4,CASSREGQGTKNIQYF
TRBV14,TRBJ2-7,CASSQALSPADEQYF
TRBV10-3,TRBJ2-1,CAISEANEQFF
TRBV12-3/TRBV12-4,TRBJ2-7,CASSWLSSEQYF
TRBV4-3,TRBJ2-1,CASSPSHVAGINEQFF
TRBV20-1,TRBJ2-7,CSAVPLGEQYF
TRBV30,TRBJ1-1,CAWSPRQAEAFF
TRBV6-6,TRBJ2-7,CASSLTSVPPSYEQYF
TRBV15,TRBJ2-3,CATSRGGADSTDTQYF
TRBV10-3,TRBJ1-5,CAVKKTGQDRYEHF
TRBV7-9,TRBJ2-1,CASSPHILLGNEQFF
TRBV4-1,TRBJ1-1,CASNPGGESVAFF
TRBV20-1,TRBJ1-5,CSARANPGGQPQHF
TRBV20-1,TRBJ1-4,CSAASGTNEKLFF
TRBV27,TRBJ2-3,CASSFRQGLNTQYF
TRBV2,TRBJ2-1,CASSEEGPGGGEQFF
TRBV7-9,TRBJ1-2,CASRRDVYGYTF
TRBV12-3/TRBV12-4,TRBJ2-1,CASSGHFQFF
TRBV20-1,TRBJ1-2,CSARDRGLNYGYTF
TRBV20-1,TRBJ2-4,CSASRGPRGKNIQYF
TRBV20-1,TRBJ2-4,CSARDLSHSNIQYF
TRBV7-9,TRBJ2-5,CASNPEETQYF
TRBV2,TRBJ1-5,CASSPTGYQPQHF
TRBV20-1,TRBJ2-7,CSASWGNSYEQYF
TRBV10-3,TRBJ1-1,CAAGDTLNTEAFF
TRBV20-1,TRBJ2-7,CSATRDRVSGEQYF
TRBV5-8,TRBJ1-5,CASSLGQVSNQPQHF
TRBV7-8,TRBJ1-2,CASSLDPGAGYGYTF
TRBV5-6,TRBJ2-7,CAGSISGQSYEQYF
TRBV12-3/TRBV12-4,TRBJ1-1,CASSPTGEAFF
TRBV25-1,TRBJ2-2,CASSELKGQGSGELFF
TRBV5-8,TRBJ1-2,CASSLGQMWDGYTF
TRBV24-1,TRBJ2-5,CATRGPSETQYF
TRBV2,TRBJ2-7,CASSESRTVGEQYF
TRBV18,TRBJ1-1,CASSPLSGRTEAFF
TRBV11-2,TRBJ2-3,CASSFISGVGTDTQYF
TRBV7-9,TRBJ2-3,CASSLLLAGADTQYF
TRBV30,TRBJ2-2,CAWSWGLSNTGELSF